This entry is about one TCR beta chain. Its antigen is not identified. Regarding treatment: oral pan-JAK inhibitor, 5-10 mg twice daily. Extraction and reverse transcription of RNA yielded cDNA as the sequencing template. Here immunoSEQ multiplex PCR was the method, and the copy in TCRdb shows in-frame clones only, minus some. This sample yields some 170,000 clones, of which about 55% are seen a single time; under 14% belongs to the top ten. The source of the sample is a study of CD8+ T cells in alopecia areata. V lost 0 bases and J lost 3, with 17 bases in between. This CDR3 has 18 residues. Germline-derived CDR1 and CDR2 are LGHNA and YSLEER. Study-wide results and limits: Only a single nonresponder existed, so baseline CD8+ expansion links stay unclear.

Sequencing used CD8+ T cells sorted from blood, obtained at week 24, from a patient treated with tofacitinib. This sequence joins TRBV4-3 and TRBJ2-2; D possibly uses TRBD1 or TRBD2 (5 bases each). The receptor comes from a human donor with alopecia areata. The CDR3 bases are TGCGCCAGCAGCCAAGATCCCGGGACGGCCACTTACACCGGGGAGCTGTTTTTT. Protein: CASSQDPGTATYTGELFF.